This T cell receptor (beta chain) was sequenced in a study of blood T cell repertoires in COVID-19. Study background: T cells, B-cell-depleted T cells, or PBMCs supplied cDNA or gDNA.

The CDR3 has 19 residues. Per the germline V gene, CDR1 is MNHEY and CDR2 is SVGEGT. V lost 5 bases, J lost 5 bases, and 18 bases stayed unmatched. In the original processing: How many nucleated cells were present was estimated from reference gene primer amplification. Sequencing was performed with immunoSEQ multiplex PCR; in TCRdb, only in-frame clones are kept and a portion is missing. D and trimming were read from the DNA, whereas the V and J calls and clone size are those reported in that table. Of some 57,000 clones in the sample, 85% to 90% were seen once. Sequenced: peripheral blood. This receptor was identified in a human donor in a cohort sampled during active COVID-19. The J gene is TRBJ2-2, the V gene TRBV6-2 or TRBV6-3, with 9 bases lining up with TRBD2. This CDR3 reads CASSHGAGGPERGTGELFF. The DNA of the CDR3 is TGTGCCAGCAGTCACGGTGCGGGAGGGCCTGAACGGGGGACCGGGGAGCTGTTTTTT.